These T cell receptor beta chains were read from a single sample in a study of a mutant IDH1 vaccine in newly diagnosed glioma. These receptors have no identified antigens. Assay: immunoSEQ multiplex PCR; the TCRdb copy retains only in-frame clones and omits some. The sample holds about 83,000 clones, roughly nine tenths seen once. Sample: PBMCs, taken from a glioma patient whose treatment included an IDH1 peptide vaccine. The receptors here all came from a woman aged 45-59 years with glioma. The CDR3 runs from the conserved cysteine through the conserved F or W.

V gene: TRBV5-8; CDR3 protein: CAGVRVGIDEQFF
V gene: TRBV5-4; CDR3 protein: CASSLKNIQYF
V gene: TRBV19; CDR3 protein: CASSLGLSSYNSPLHF
V gene: TRBV27; CDR3 protein: CASTRRGAGETQYF
V gene: TRBV4-1; CDR3 protein: CASSHYRGKRYNEQFF
V gene: TRBV19; CDR3 protein: CASSIIEGWDNEQFF
V gene: TRBV5-1; CDR3 protein: CASSPAGDVYGANVLTF
V gene: TRBV2; CDR3 protein: CASSMTGQNIQYF
V gene: TRBV5-1; CDR3 protein: CASSLLGSPSGYTF
V gene: TRBV5-6; CDR3 protein: CASSRRYEQYF
V gene: TRBV11-1; CDR3 protein: CASSSAGTSGSFYEQYF
V gene: TRBV5-1; CDR3 protein: CASSFPGADTQYF
V gene: TRBV28; CDR3 protein: CASSWTGGTSEQYF
V gene: TRBV5-8; CDR3 protein: CASSLTGYEQYF
V gene: TRBV27; CDR3 protein: CASKEGLEGPLHF
V gene: TRBV18; CDR3 protein: CASSIQGAGETQYF
V gene: TRBV9; CDR3 protein: CASSTLSGGRAREQFF
V gene: TRBV15; CDR3 protein: CATSPDRGRNSPLHF
V gene: TRBV5-1; CDR3 protein: CASSLDSSGKTSNTGELFF
V gene: TRBV10-3; CDR3 protein: CAISEETGKYEKLFF
V gene: TRBV10-2; CDR3 protein: CASGISYEQYF
V gene: TRBV28; CDR3 protein: CAIGTSGEGSYNEQFF
V gene: TRBV9; CDR3 protein: CASSTLSGSADTQYF
V gene: TRBV5-3; CDR3 protein: CARSPRWAGGNNEQFF
V gene: TRBV11-2; CDR3 protein: CASSLGTGGYYEQYF
V gene: TRBV5-4; CDR3 protein: CASSSQAGAANEQFF
V gene: TRBV6-5; CDR3 protein: CASSGGYEQYF
V gene: TRBV2; CDR3 protein: CASRPQIGPSYEQYF
V gene: TRBV28; CDR3 protein: CASSLGRDFKKSYNEQFF
V gene: TRBV11-2; CDR3 protein: CASSRGRTREFF
V gene: TRBV28; CDR3 protein: CASSERAQETQYF
V gene: TRBV7-9; CDR3 protein: CASSLGAGDSHYGYTF
V gene: TRBV7-9; CDR3 protein: CASSPAIGQGSSGNTIYF
V gene: TRBV4-1; CDR3 protein: CASSRGTGDREQYF
V gene: TRBV5-1; CDR3 protein: CASSLGGASGWDTIYF
V gene: TRBV19; CDR3 protein: CASSKGSQWGGELFF
V gene: TRBV5-4; CDR3 protein: CASSLTSGAYNEQFF
V gene: TRBV7-9; CDR3 protein: CASSLHLPGRSQPNTIYF
V gene: TRBV11-3; CDR3 protein: CASSQFTSGIGDTQYF
V gene: TRBV19; CDR3 protein: CASSNKWSQPQHF
V gene: TRBV7-6; CDR3 protein: CASSLAWQGAYEQYF
V gene: TRBV4-1; CDR3 protein: CASSQLRKRHRQQPQHF
V gene: TRBV29-1; CDR3 protein: CSADPGTGYNEQFF